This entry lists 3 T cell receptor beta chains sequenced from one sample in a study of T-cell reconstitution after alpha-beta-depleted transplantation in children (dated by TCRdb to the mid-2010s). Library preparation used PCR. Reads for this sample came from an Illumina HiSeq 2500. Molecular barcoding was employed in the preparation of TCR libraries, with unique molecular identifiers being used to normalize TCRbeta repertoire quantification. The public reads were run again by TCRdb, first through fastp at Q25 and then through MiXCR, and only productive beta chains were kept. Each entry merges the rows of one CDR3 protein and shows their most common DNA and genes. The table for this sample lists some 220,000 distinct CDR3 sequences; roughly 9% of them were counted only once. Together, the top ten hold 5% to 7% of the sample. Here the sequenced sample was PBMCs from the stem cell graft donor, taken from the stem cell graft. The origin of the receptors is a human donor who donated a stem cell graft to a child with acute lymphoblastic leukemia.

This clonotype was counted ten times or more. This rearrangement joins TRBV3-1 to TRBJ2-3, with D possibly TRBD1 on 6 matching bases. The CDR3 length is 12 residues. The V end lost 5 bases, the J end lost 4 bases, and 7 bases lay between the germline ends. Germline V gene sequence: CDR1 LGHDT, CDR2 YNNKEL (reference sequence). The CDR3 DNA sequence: TGTGCCAGCAGCGCAGGGGCAGATACGCAGTATTTT. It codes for CASSAGADTQYF.

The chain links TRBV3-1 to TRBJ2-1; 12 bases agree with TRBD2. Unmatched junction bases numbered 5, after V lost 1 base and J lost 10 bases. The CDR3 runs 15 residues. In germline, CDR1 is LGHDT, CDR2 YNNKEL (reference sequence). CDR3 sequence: CASSQGTSGAGEQFF. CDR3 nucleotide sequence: TGTGCCAGCAGCCAAGGGACTAGCGGGGCTGGGGAGCAGTTCTTC.

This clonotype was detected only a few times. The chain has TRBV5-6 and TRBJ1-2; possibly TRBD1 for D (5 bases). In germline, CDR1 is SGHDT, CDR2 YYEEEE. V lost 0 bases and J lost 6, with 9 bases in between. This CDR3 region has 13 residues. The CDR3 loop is CASSLVLGDGYTF. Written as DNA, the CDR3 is TGTGCCAGCAGCTTGGTATTGGGGGATGGCTACACCTTC.